Following are 17 T cell receptor beta chains from one sample sequenced in a study of OX40 agonist ivuxolimab in advanced cancers. Only in-frame clones appear in the TCRdb table, and some are missing; sequencing was by immunoSEQ multiplex PCR. The repertoire holds 55,000 to 80,000 clones, with over 75% as singletons. The sample here was CD4+ or CD8+ T cells sorted from blood, taken in a trial of the OX40 agonist ivuxolimab. The source is an adult with an advanced solid tumor such as melanoma, head and neck, liver or kidney cancer.

The chain links TRBV19 to TRBJ1-5; 7 bases are a match to TRBD1. The CDR3 spans 14 residues. With 4 bases clipped from V and 10 bases from J, the junction kept 10 bases outside the gene matches. The germline CDR1 and CDR2 sequences are LNHDA and SQIVND (reference sequence). The DNA of the CDR3 is TGTGCCAGTAGTACCCAGGGGGGCATCAAACCCCAGCATTTT. Amino acids: CASSTQGGIKPQHF.

The table lists this clone with a few counts. J is TRBJ2-7 and V is TRBV6-5; maybe TRBD2 (6 bases). The CDR3 runs to 14 residues. Germline CDR1 reads MNHEY; CDR2 reads SVGAGI. V lost 6 bases and J 7 bases, leaving 19 bases between the germline ends. The CDR3, as DNA: TGTGCCAGCAGCCGGGACTTACGGCCGTGGGAGCAGTACTTC. Translated: CASSRDLRPWEQYF.

V gene TRBV18 combines with J gene TRBJ2-7, with D perhaps TRBD2 (6 bases). Trimming pared 6 bases from V and 0 bases from J, leaving 21 bases between. CDR3 length equals 17 residues. From germline, CDR1 is KGHSH and CDR2 LQKENI. For the CDR3, the DNA is TGTGCCAGCTCCCACACTGGGACTGGCATAAGCTCCTACGAGCAGTACGTC. This gives the protein CASSHTGTGISSYEQYV.

J is TRBJ2-1 and V is TRBV4-1, with D possibly TRBD2 on 6 matching bases. The germline V and J ends were trimmed by 0 bases and 7 bases, with 16 bases remaining between them. There are 16 residues in the CDR3. CDR1 is MGHRA, CDR2 YSYEKL, per germline. The CDR3 bases are TGCGCCAGCAGCCAAGAGGGGGGACCCTCTAAAAATGAGCAGTTCTTC. This gives the protein CASSQEGGPSKNEQFF.

The V gene is TRBV14, the J gene TRBJ2-7; TRBD2 agrees at 13 bases. This CDR3 region has 18 residues. The V segment lost 3 bases and the J segment 2 bases; nucleotides outside the gene matches: 10. Germline assignment: CDR1 SGHDN and CDR2 FVKESK. The CDR3 DNA is TGTGCCAGCAGCCAGGGGGGACTAGCGGGATGGAGTACCTACGAGCAGTACTTC. It specifies CASSQGGLAGWSTYEQYF. Looking up the rest from reference TRBV14 and TRBJ2-7 gives the full variable domain: EAGVTQFPSHSVIEKGQTVTLRCDPISGHDNLYWYRRVMGKEIKFLLHFVKESKQDESGMPNNRFLAERTGGTYSTLKVQPAELEDSGVYFCASSQGGLAGWSTYEQYFGPGTRLTVT.

This sequence joins TRBV13 and TRBJ1-4, with TRBD1 identical over 9 bases. There are 14 residues in the CDR3. Germline V gene sequence: CDR1 PRHDT, CDR2 FYEKMQ (reference sequence). V was pared by 5 bases and J by 5 bases, with 3 bases of the junction left unmatched. The CDR3 nucleotides are TGTGCCAGCAGCGCCGGGACAGGGAATGAAAAACTGTTTTTT. It encodes CASSAGTGNEKLFF.

This clone appeared once. The V call is TRBV9, the J call TRBJ2-2; TRBD1 might be the D (6 bases). CDR1 is SGDLS, CDR2 YYNGEE, per germline. The ends were cut back, 6 bases at V and 5 bases at J, with 11 bases in the middle. This CDR3 is 13 amino acids long. The CDR3 DNA reads as TGTGCCAGCACTGGGCAGGGGACCGGGGAGCTGTTTTTT. As protein: CASTGQGTGELFF.

The chain has TRBV6-1 and TRBJ2-2; D unresolved. This CDR3 has 15 residues. Germline V gene data show CDR1 as MNHNS and CDR2 as SASEGT. Trimming left V 5 bases short and J 0 bases short, with 10 bases between. The CDR3 loop reads CASSPDNANTGELFF. The CDR3 DNA reads as TGTGCCAGCAGTCCTGACAACGCGAACACCGGGGAGCTGTTTTTT.

Only one count was recorded for this clone. The chain recombines TRBV4-2 with TRBJ2-2, with 8 bases identical to TRBD2. Germline values: CDR1 LGHNA, CDR2 YNFKEQ. The length of the CDR3 is 17 residues. V gave up 0 bases and J gave up 7 bases; unmatched junction bases: 10. Here the CDR3 reads CASSQEVAAGAGGELFF. The CDR3 DNA reads TGTGCCAGCAGCCAAGAGGTGGCAGCGGGAGCCGGCGGGGAGCTGTTTTTT.

The V gene is TRBV11-3, the J gene TRBJ2-5; 13 positions match TRBD2. CDR1 is SGHNT and CDR2 is YENEEA in the germline V gene. The CDR3 is made up of 17 amino acids. V dropped 5 bases and J dropped 5; count of bases not matched to a gene: 11. CDR3 residues: CASSPHGGLAGRETQYF. CDR3 DNA sequence: TGTGCCAGCAGCCCCCATGGGGGACTAGCGGGACGGGAGACCCAGTACTTC.

The J gene is TRBJ2-3, the V gene TRBV10-3; the D is unclear. The germline gives CDR1 ENHRY, CDR2 SYGVKD. V lost 8 bases, J lost 1 base, and 13 bases lay in between. The CDR3 spans 14 residues. CDR3 residues: CAIGSNPGTDTQYF. As DNA, the CDR3 is TGTGCCATCGGGTCGAATCCGGGCACAGATACGCAGTATTTT.

The CDR3 is CASSSRDRGFPYEQYF. CDR3 in DNA: TGTGCCAGCAGCTCCCGGGACAGGGGGTTTCCATACGAGCAGTACTTC. The rearrangement links TRBV13 to TRBJ2-7, with TRBD1 matching over 11 bases. The V gene's germline CDR1 is PRHDT and CDR2 FYEKMQ (reference sequence). V lost 4 bases and J lost 4; bases outside the gene matches: 9. The CDR3 runs 16 residues.

The chain links TRBV19 to TRBJ2-5, with D unresolved. V was cut by 4 bases and J by 4 bases, with 4 bases left in between. Germline V gene lookup returns CDR1 LNHDA and CDR2 SQIVND (reference sequence). This CDR3 is 11 amino acids long. The CDR3 region is CASSTPETQYF. DNA of the CDR3: TGTGCCAGTAGTACACCAGAGACCCAGTACTTC.

The V and J genes are TRBV6-4 and TRBJ2-5; D is ambiguous. The CDR3 covers 12 residues. Per germline, CDR1 MRHNA and CDR2 SNTAGT. V lost 2 bases and J lost 7, with 8 bases in between. CDR3 DNA: TGTGCCAGCAGTGACCCCTCCGGGACCCAGTACTTC. Translated: CASSDPSGTQYF.

The rearrangement joins TRBV7-2 to TRBJ1-1; no firm D call. In germline, CDR1 is SGHTA, CDR2 FQGNSA. The germline V and J ends were trimmed by 3 bases and 2 bases, with 10 bases remaining between them. This CDR3 spans 14 amino acids. CDR3 DNA sequence: TGTGCCAGCAGCTTTCGCTGGGCTAACACTGAAGCTTTCTTT. Encoded protein: CASSFRWANTEAFF. Full variable domain (outside the CDR3, taken from reference TRBV7-2 and TRBJ1-1): GAGVSQSPSNKVTEKGKDVELRCDPISGHTALYWYRQSLGQGLEFLIYFQGNSAPDKSGLPSDRFSAERTGGSVSTLTIQRTQQEDSAVYLCASSFRWANTEAFFGQGTRLTVV.

This rearrangement joins TRBV7-9 to TRBJ2-3; TRBD2 agrees at 10 bases. With V trimmed by 5 bases and J by 0 bases, 8 bases remained unmatched. The CDR3 runs 17 residues. Per the germline V gene, CDR1 is SEHNR and CDR2 is FQNEAQ (reference sequence). CDR3 protein: CASSPELAGPSTDTQYF. Written as DNA, the CDR3 is TGTGCCAGCAGCCCTGAACTAGCGGGGCCCAGCACAGATACGCAGTATTTT.

This chain connects TRBV19 to TRBJ1-2; 7 bases are shared with TRBD1. The V gene end was trimmed by 10 bases and the J gene end by 5 bases; junction bases not matched to a gene: 13. This CDR3 is 14 amino acids long. CDR1 and CDR2 from the germline V gene are LNHDA and SQIVND (reference sequence). Here the CDR3 reads CATGTTGEKYGYTF. The DNA for the CDR3 is TGTGCCACGGGAACCACAGGGGAGAAGTATGGCTACACCTTC.